These 25 T cell receptor beta chains were sequenced from one sample in a study of blood T cell repertoires in COVID-19. Repertoires were generated with immunoSEQ multiplex PCR, while TCRdb's copy carries only in-frame clones and drops some. The repertoire holds 100,000 to 150,000 clones, with 81% as singletons. Sequenced sample: peripheral blood. These receptors came from a woman between 45 and 60 years old with acute or convalescent COVID-19.

This sequence joins TRBV3-1 (or the pseudogene TRBV3-2) and TRBJ2-1; D unresolved. Trimming stripped 4 bases from V and 2 bases from J, with 12 bases between. The CDR3 totals 15 residues. CDR1 is LGHDT, CDR2 YNNKEL, per germline (reference sequence). CDR3 sequence reads: CASSPMYTPYNEQFF. CDR3 bases: TGTGCCAGCAGCCCGATGTACACCCCCTACAATGAGCAGTTCTTC.

The CDR3 sequence is CASRYRGNTIYF. CDR3 bases: TGTGCCAGCAGATACAGGGGAAACACCATATATTTT. The J gene is TRBJ1-3, the V gene TRBV5-5; a possible D gene is TRBD1 (5 bases). Germline V gene lookup returns CDR1 SGHKS and CDR2 YYEKEE (reference sequence). The length of the CDR3 is 12 residues. The ends were cut back, 5 bases at V and 4 bases at J, with 7 bases in the middle.

The chain has TRBV6-5 and TRBJ2-7; TRBD1 matches at 9 bases. The germline gives CDR1 MNHEY, CDR2 SVGAGI. J lost 7 bases, V lost 7 bases, and 11 bases had no gene match. The CDR3 runs 14 residues. CDR3 sequence reads: CASMRSQGAIEQYF. The CDR3 DNA reads as TGTGCCAGCATGAGGTCACAGGGGGCGATTGAGCAGTACTTC.

The V gene is TRBV12-1, the J gene TRBJ2-2; the table gives TRBD1 as D, unverified against the DNA. TRBV12-1 is recorded as a pseudogene. CDR3 length: 17 amino acids. The CDR3 coding sequence is TGTGCCAGCAGCTCTAAAGGACAGGTGGTGAGAAACGGGGAGCTGTTTTTT. As protein: CASSSKGQVVRNGELFF.

CDR3 bases: TGTGCCAGCTCAGGTACAGGGTTCGATGAGCAGTTCTTC. Translated, it gives CASSGTGFDEQFF. J is TRBJ2-1 and V is TRBV18, with D maybe TRBD1 (6 bases). The CDR3 has 13 residues. Germline V lookup: CDR1 KGHSH, CDR2 LQKENI. V was trimmed by 5 bases and J by 8 bases, leaving 13 bases between them.

The chain joins TRBV6-4 to TRBJ2-1; 8 bases are shared with TRBD1. The CDR3 is 16 residues long. Losses at the gene ends were 2 bases for V and 3 bases for J; bases not matched to a gene: 6. Germline V CDR1 and CDR2: MRHNA, SNTAGT. CDR3 bases: TGTGCCAGCAGTGACACACCCGGACAGGGCTACAATGAGCAGTTCTTC. It codes for CASSDTPGQGYNEQFF.

The chain combines TRBV7-3 with TRBJ2-4; D remains unclear. Deletions cut 3 bases from V and 7 bases from J, with 7 bases between. This CDR3 comprises 12 residues. CDR1 and CDR2 from the germline V gene are SGHTA and FQGTGA. CDR3 DNA sequence: TGTGCCAGCAGCTTGGGCCACAACATTCAGTACTTC. It codes for CASSLGHNIQYF.

The chain uses TRBV5-8 and TRBJ2-7; 13 nucleotides line up with TRBD2. After removal of 4 bases from V and 5 bases from J, the junction contained 6 bases not matched to a gene. Germline V gene data show CDR1 as SGHTS and CDR2 as YDEGEE. The CDR3 length is 15 residues. CDR3 in amino acids: CASSAGTSGKDEQYF. CDR3 coding DNA: TGTGCCAGCAGCGCCGGGACTAGCGGGAAGGACGAGCAGTACTTC.

V is TRBV6-5 and J is TRBJ2-7; TRBD2 agrees at 8 bases. The CDR3 contains 13 residues. V shed 11 bases, J shed 5 bases, and the junction held 11 bases outside the gene matches. Germline CDR1 reads MNHEY; CDR2 reads SVGAGI. The CDR3: CAGLGAGGNEQYF. In DNA form, the CDR3 reads TGTGCCGGCCTGGGGGCGGGAGGAAACGAGCAGTACTTC.

This chain links TRBV30 with TRBJ1-5; a weak D match, TRBD1 (6 bases). V was trimmed by 2 bases and J by 5 bases, leaving 13 bases between them. Germline V gene lookup returns CDR1 GTSNPN and CDR2 SVGIG (reference sequence). This CDR3 is 14 amino acids long. CDR3 region: CAWSLWGGDQPQHF. CDR3 in DNA: TGTGCCTGGAGTTTATGGGGGGGCGATCAGCCCCAGCATTTT.

V is TRBV14 and J is TRBJ2-3, with 9 bases lining up with TRBD2. Germline V gives CDR1 SGHDN, CDR2 FVKESK. The CDR3 is 17 residues long. After removal of 0 bases from V and 0 bases from J, the junction contained 4 bases not matched to a gene. The CDR3 DNA reads TGTGCCAGCAGCCAAGATCGTCTAGCGGGGAGCACAGATACGCAGTATTTT. Translation: CASSQDRLAGSTDTQYF. Full variable domain (rest looked up from reference TRBV14 and TRBJ2-3): EAGVTQFPSHSVIEKGQTVTLRCDPISGHDNLYWYRRVMGKEIKFLLHFVKESKQDESGMPNNRFLAERTGGTYSTLKVQPAELEDSGVYFCASSQDRLAGSTDTQYFGPGTRLTVL.

This chain joins TRBV29-1 and TRBJ2-2; 8 bases match TRBD1. The CDR3 has 15 amino acids. V dropped 6 bases and J dropped 4; count of bases not matched to a gene: 10. Germline V gene lookup returns CDR1 SQVTM and CDR2 ANQGSEA. The CDR3 here is CSVAAGGASTGELFF. In nucleotides, the CDR3 is TGCAGCGTCGCGGCAGGGGGCGCGAGCACCGGGGAGCTGTTTTTT.

The table lists this clone with a few counts. This chain connects TRBV5-1 to TRBJ1-6; the D is unclear. V was pared by 0 bases and J by 6 bases, with 7 bases between. Germline CDR1 is SGHRS and CDR2 is YFSETQ. This CDR3 comprises 14 residues. The CDR3 protein is CASSLAASNSPLHF. The CDR3 DNA sequence: TGCGCCAGCAGCTTGGCCGCGAGTAATTCACCCCTCCACTTT.

DNA of the CDR3: TGTGCCAGCAGCTTAGGGTACTCTGGAAACACCATATATTTT. Its protein product is CASSLGYSGNTIYF. V usage is TRBV13 and J usage is TRBJ1-3; D gene uncertain. Germline V CDR1 and CDR2: PRHDT, FYEKMQ (reference sequence). The V gene lost 0 bases and the J gene lost 0 bases, with 3 bases spanning the gap. This CDR3 has 14 residues.

This rearrangement joins TRBV10-2 to TRBJ2-2; D gene ambiguous. The V and J ends lost 3 bases and 8 bases respectively, with 13 bases between them. CDR3 length equals 14 residues. In germline, CDR1 is WSHSY, CDR2 SAAADI. The CDR3 DNA follows: TGCGCCAGCAGTGAACAGTTGTTGTCGGGGGAGCTGTTTTTT. Translating it yields CASSEQLLSGELFF.

The chain combines TRBV6-5 with TRBJ1-2, with 7 bases aligning to TRBD1. Germline V gene lookup returns CDR1 MNHEY and CDR2 SVGAGI. CDR3 length: 14 amino acids. J gave up 5 bases and V 0 bases, and 3 bases lay outside the gene matches. In nucleotides, the CDR3 is TGTGCCAGCAGTTACTCACCCAGGGGGTATGGCTACACCTTC. It is translated as CASSYSPRGYGYTF.

V and J are TRBV28 and TRBJ1-1; D unclear. V lost 6 bases to trimming and J lost 2 bases, with 7 bases between them. Germline V lookup: CDR1 MDHEN, CDR2 SYDVKM. The CDR3 totals 12 residues. CDR3 nucleotide sequence: TGTGCCAGCAGCTCCGTTAACACTGAAGCTTTCTTT. Translating it yields CASSSVNTEAFF.

This clone was counted only a few times. The chain recombines TRBV6-2 or TRBV6-3 with TRBJ1-2; 7 bases fit TRBD1. Germline CDR1 MNHEY, CDR2 SVGEGT. The CDR3 is made up of 13 amino acids. With 5 bases clipped from V and 4 bases from J, the junction kept 4 bases outside the gene matches. In DNA, the CDR3 is TGTGCCAGCAGTAGGGACAGCACCTATGGCTACACCTTC. Protein product: CASSRDSTYGYTF.

J is TRBJ2-3 and V is TRBV30; TRBD2 agrees at 12 bases. This CDR3 is built from 14 residues. The V segment lost 3 bases and the J segment 5 bases; nucleotides outside the gene matches: 3. CDR1 and CDR2 from the germline V gene are GTSNPN and SVGIG (reference sequence). For the CDR3, the DNA is TGTGCCTGGAGCCAGACTAGCGGGAGAGATACGCAGTATTTT. Protein product: CAWSQTSGRDTQYF.

The rearrangement uses TRBV5-1 and TRBJ2-1, with 12 bases lining up with TRBD2. The V and J ends lost 5 bases and 5 bases, in that order; junction bases with no gene match: 5. The CDR3 loop spans 15 amino acids. Germline V gene sequence: CDR1 SGHRS, CDR2 YFSETQ. The CDR3 sequence: CASRRTSGVDNEQFF. The CDR3 coding sequence is TGCGCCAGCAGACGGACTAGCGGGGTAGACAATGAGCAGTTCTTC.

V gene TRBV10-3 combines with J gene TRBJ2-3; no clear D. Germline assignment: CDR1 ENHRY and CDR2 SYGVKD. With 3 bases removed from V and 2 bases from J, the gap between germline ends came to 9 bases. This CDR3 comprises 14 residues. The CDR3 DNA sequence: TGTGCCATCAGTGATGAGCAGGACACAGATACGCAGTATTTT. The encoded protein is CAISDEQDTDTQYF.

The chain carries TRBV3-1 (or the pseudogene TRBV3-2) and TRBJ2-7, with D possibly being TRBD2 (5 bases). Germline CDR1 reads LGHDT; CDR2 reads YNNKEL (reference sequence). CDR3 size: 16 residues. V shed 1 base and J shed 7 bases, with 20 bases lying between them. The CDR3 loop is CASSQGEMAAEGEQYF. CDR3 bases: TGTGCCAGCAGCCAAGGGGAGATGGCAGCGGAAGGGGAGCAGTACTTC.

The chain couples TRBV6-1 to TRBJ1-1; TRBD1 matches at 9 bases. This CDR3 has 14 residues. Germline V CDR1 and CDR2: MNHNS, SASEGT. The V segment lost 4 bases and the J segment 4 bases; nucleotides outside the gene matches: 4. The chain's CDR3 is CASSGRQGGTEAFF. CDR3 sequence (DNA): TGTGCCAGCAGTGGCAGACAGGGGGGCACTGAAGCTTTCTTT.

This rearrangement joins TRBV5-6 to TRBJ1-3; D is perhaps TRBD1 (5 bases). V dropped 7 bases and J dropped 0 bases, with 14 bases sitting between them. CDR1 is SGHDT, CDR2 YYEEEE, per germline. The CDR3 loop spans 15 amino acids. The CDR3 DNA reads TGTGCCAGCGGGGGGACGGGCCGCTCTGGAAACACCATATATTTT. It yields the protein CASGGTGRSGNTIYF. Full variable domain (missing parts from reference TRBV5-6 and TRBJ1-3): DAGVTQSPTHLIKTRGQQVTLRCSPKSGHDTVSWYQQALGQGPQFIFQYYEEEERQRGNFPDRFSGHQFPNYSSELNVNALLLGDSALYLCASGGTGRSGNTIYFGEGSWLTVV.

This chain connects TRBV28 to TRBJ1-4, with 9 bases fitting TRBD1. Germline V gene data show CDR1 as MDHEN and CDR2 as SYDVKM. After removal of 7 bases from V and 7 bases from J, the junction contained 10 bases not matched to a gene. The CDR3 extends over 15 amino acids. CDR3: CASTTPGTGPEKLFF. CDR3 sequence (DNA): TGTGCCAGCACTACCCCCGGGACAGGGCCTGAAAAACTGTTTTTT. Full variable domain (outside the CDR3, taken from reference TRBV28 and TRBJ1-4): DVKVTQSSRYLVKRTGEKVFLECVQDMDHENMFWYRQDPGLGLRLIYFSYDVKMKEKGDIPEGYSVSREKKERFSLILESASTNQTSMYLCASTTPGTGPEKLFFGSGTQLSVL.